This entry is about one T cell receptor (beta chain). Its antigen is not identified. The data stem from a study of cytomegalovirus exposure and HLA in healthy donors. About the study: Most genotyped donors, 81% of more than 300, had Caucasian-associated genetic ancestry. Findings of the study overall: Later on, analysis showed that most CMV-associated TCR beta chains appeared to be HLA-restricted.

Germline trimming cut 3 bases from V and 4 bases from J; bases unmatched to any gene: 0. The CDR3 runs 13 residues. CDR1 and CDR2 from the germline V gene are LNHDA and SQIVND (reference sequence). PCR involved 60 Vbeta and 13 Jbeta primers. The table came from immunoSEQ multiplex PCR; TCRdb's copy has only in-frame clones and leaves some out. Of 150,000 to 200,000 clones detected, around 79% appear once; the ten largest clones hold 0.65% to 0.75%. J is TRBJ2-3 and V is TRBV19; TRBD2 agrees at 8 bases. Specimen: PBMCs. The sequence came from a woman aged 40 to 50 in good health and CMV-seronegative. CDR3 in DNA: TGTGCCAGTAGTATGGGACTAGCAGATACGCAGTATTTT. This gives the protein CASSMGLADTQYF.